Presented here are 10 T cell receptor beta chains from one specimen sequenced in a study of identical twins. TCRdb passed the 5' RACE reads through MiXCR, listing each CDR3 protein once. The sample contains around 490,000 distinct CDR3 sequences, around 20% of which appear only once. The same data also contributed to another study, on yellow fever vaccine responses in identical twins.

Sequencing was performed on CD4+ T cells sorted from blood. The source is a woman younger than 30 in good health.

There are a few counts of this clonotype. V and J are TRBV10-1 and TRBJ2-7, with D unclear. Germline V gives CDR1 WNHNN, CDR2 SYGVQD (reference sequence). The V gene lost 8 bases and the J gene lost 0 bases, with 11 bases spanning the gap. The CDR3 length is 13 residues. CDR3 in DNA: TGCGCCAGCCTGCTCAGGAGCTCCTACGAGCAGTACGTC. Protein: CASLLRSSYEQYV.

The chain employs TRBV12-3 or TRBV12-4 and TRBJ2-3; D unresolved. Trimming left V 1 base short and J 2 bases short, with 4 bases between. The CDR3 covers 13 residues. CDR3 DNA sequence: TGTGCCAGCAGTTTAGGCTTCACAGATACGCAGTATTTT. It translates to CASSLGFTDTQYF.

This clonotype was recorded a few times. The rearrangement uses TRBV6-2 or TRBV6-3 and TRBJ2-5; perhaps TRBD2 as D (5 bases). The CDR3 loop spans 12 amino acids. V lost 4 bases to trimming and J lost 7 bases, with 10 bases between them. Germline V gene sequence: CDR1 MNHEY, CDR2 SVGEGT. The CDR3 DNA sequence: TGTGCCAGCAGTTCACCGCGGGCGACCCAGTACTTC. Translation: CASSSPRATQYF.

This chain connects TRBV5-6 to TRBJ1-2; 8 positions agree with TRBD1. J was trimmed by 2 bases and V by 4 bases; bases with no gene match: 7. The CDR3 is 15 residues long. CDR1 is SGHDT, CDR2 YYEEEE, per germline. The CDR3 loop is CASSVRTGLNYGYTF. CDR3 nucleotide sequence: TGTGCCAGCAGCGTGAGGACAGGGCTAAACTATGGCTACACCTTC.

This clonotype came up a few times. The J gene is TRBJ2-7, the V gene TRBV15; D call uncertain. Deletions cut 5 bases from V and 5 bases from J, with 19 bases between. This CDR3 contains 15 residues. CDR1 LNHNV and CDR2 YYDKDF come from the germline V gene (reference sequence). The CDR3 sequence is CATSPFDITLNEQYV. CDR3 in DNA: TGTGCCACCAGCCCCTTCGACATAACCCTAAACGAGCAGTACGTC.

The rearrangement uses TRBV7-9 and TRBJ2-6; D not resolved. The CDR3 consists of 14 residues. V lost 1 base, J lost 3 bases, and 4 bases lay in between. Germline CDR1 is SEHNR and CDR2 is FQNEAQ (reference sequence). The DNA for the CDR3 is TGTGCCAGCAGCTTAGATTTTGGGGCCAACGTCCTGACTTTC. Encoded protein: CASSLDFGANVLTF.

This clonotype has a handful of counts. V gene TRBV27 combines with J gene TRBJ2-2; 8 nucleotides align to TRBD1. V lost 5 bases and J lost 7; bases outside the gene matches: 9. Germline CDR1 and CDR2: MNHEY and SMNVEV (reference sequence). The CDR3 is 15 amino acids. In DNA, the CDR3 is TGTGCCAGCAGTCCCTACAGGGGGTCGGGCGGGGAGCTGTTTTTT. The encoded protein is CASSPYRGSGGELFF.

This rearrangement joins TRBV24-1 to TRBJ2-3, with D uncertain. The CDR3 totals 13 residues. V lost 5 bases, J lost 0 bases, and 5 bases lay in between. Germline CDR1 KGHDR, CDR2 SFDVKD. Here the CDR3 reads CATSVSSTDTQYF. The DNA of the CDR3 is TGTGCCACCAGTGTCTCCAGCACAGATACGCAGTATTTT.

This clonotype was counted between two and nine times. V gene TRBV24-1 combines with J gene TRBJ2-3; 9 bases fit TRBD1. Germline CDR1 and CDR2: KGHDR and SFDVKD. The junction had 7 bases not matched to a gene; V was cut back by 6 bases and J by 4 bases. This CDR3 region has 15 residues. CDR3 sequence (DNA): TGTGCCACCAGTCCTGGGACAGGGCGTGCAGATACGCAGTATTTT. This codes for CATSPGTGRADTQYF.

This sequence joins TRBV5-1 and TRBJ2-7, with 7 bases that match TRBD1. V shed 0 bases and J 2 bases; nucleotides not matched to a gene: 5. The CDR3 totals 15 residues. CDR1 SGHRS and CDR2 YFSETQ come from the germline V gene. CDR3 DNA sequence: TGCGCCAGCAGCTTGGTCGGGACAGCGACCTACGAGCAGTACTTC. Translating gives CASSLVGTATYEQYF.